One and the same sample provided the 9 T cell receptor beta chains below, sequenced in a study of cytomegalovirus exposure and HLA in healthy donors. Primers: 60 Vbeta forward and 13 Jbeta reverse. Assay: immunoSEQ multiplex PCR; the TCRdb copy retains only in-frame clones and omits some. The table shows roughly 200,000 clones, with roughly 76% occurring only once. The sequencing input was PBMCs. The origin of the receptors is a woman under 40 in good health and CMV-seropositive.

This clone was detected once. This chain uses TRBV6-6 with TRBJ1-5; D is unclear. Germline V gene data show CDR1 as MNHNY and CDR2 as SVGAGI (reference sequence). V lost 2 bases and J lost 1, with 9 bases in between. The CDR3 runs to 15 residues. The DNA of the CDR3 is TGTGCCAGCAGTTACCGGGGTACCAGCAATCAGCCCCAGCATTTT. This codes for CASSYRGTSNQPQHF.

CDR3 amino acids: CASSSPAIRGGYGYTF. CDR3 DNA: TGTGCCAGCAGCTCCCCCGCGATCAGGGGCGGCTATGGCTACACCTTC. This rearrangement joins TRBV7-2 to TRBJ1-2, with D perhaps matching TRBD1 (6 bases). This CDR3 has 16 residues. V lost 4 bases to trimming and J lost 4 bases, with 19 bases between them. CDR1 and CDR2 (germline): SGHTA, FQGNSA.

This clone was found once. The chain recombines TRBV5-1 with TRBJ2-5; 11 bases agree with TRBD2. V gave up 0 bases and J gave up 6 bases; unmatched junction bases: 4. This CDR3 has 15 amino acids. CDR1 and CDR2 (germline): SGHRS, YFSETQ. The CDR3 DNA sequence: TGCGCCAGCAGCTTGGATAGCGGGGGGGCTCAGACCCAGTACTTC. Protein product: CASSLDSGGAQTQYF. The full variable domain, its missing parts supplied by reference TRBV5-1 and TRBJ2-5, is KAGVTQTPRYLIKTRGQQVTLSCSPISGHRSVSWYQQTPGQGLQFLFEYFSETQRNKGNFPGRFSGRQFSNSRSEMNVSTLELGDSALYLCASSLDSGGAQTQYFGPGTRLLVL.

CDR3 nucleotide sequence: TGTGCCTGGTTCCCCCATCCCAGGTTACGCTCTGGAAACACCATATATTTT. Amino acid sequence: CAWFPHPRLRSGNTIYF. The chain uses TRBV30 and TRBJ1-3; D not certain. The V end was cut by 5 bases, the J end by 0 bases, with 20 bases between. This CDR3 is built from 17 residues. Germline loops: CDR1 GTSNPN, CDR2 SVGIG (reference sequence).

The chain employs TRBV27 and TRBJ2-1, with D maybe TRBD2 (5 bases). This CDR3 region has 15 residues. V was cut by 3 bases and J by 0 bases, with 9 bases left in between. Germline loops: CDR1 MNHEY, CDR2 SMNVEV (reference sequence). Here the CDR3 reads CASSFEGSSYNEQFF. Here the CDR3 DNA reads TGTGCCAGCAGTTTTGAGGGATCCTCCTACAATGAGCAGTTCTTC.

V and J are TRBV28 and TRBJ1-1, with D possibly TRBD1 on 6 matching bases. The CDR3 extends over 15 amino acids. V lost 4 bases and J lost 6, with 18 bases in between. The germline V gene encodes CDR1 MDHEN and CDR2 SYDVKM. The CDR3, as DNA: TGTGCCAGCAGTTCTTGGGGGCAGGGGACCCCTGAAGCTTTCTTT. Encoded protein: CASSSWGQGTPEAFF.

This chain links TRBV10-3 with TRBJ2-6, with TRBD1 matching over 8 bases. With 6 bases clipped from V and 0 bases from J, the junction kept 13 bases outside the gene matches. CDR3 size: 19 residues. Germline CDR1 reads ENHRY; CDR2 reads SYGVKD. The CDR3, as DNA: TGTGCCATCAGGCTTGAGGACAGGGCGCCTTACTCTGGGGCCAACGTCCTGACTTTC. Translation: CAIRLEDRAPYSGANVLTF.

The genes are TRBV12-1 and TRBJ2-7; the D call of TRBD1 is as the table states it, not checked on the DNA. TRBV12-1 is a pseudogene. The CDR3 length is 15 residues. The CDR3 protein is CASSCPTGASYEQYF. The CDR3 DNA follows: TGTGCCAGCAGCTGTCCGACAGGGGCTTCCTACGAGCAGTACTTC.

The chain links TRBV4-3 to TRBJ2-1; TRBD1 matches 9 bases. Germline V gene data show CDR1 as LGHNA and CDR2 as YSLEER. The CDR3 runs 16 residues. Losses at the gene ends were 0 bases for V and 2 bases for J; bases not matched to a gene: 2. The CDR3 coding sequence is TGCGCCAGCAGCCAAGAACAGGGGGCAACCTACAATGAGCAGTTCTTC. This sequence encodes CASSQEQGATYNEQFF.